The clone carrying this T cell receptor (beta chain) was found many times. Its antigen is currently unknown. HTBI primers from iRepertoire and Arm-PCR of CDR3 regions yielded the TCR beta libraries. Using its own MiXCR run on the multiplex PCR reads, TCRdb lists one record per CDR3 protein. The sample carries about 370,000 distinct CDR3 sequences, about 16% recorded once. Germline values: CDR1 SGHRS, CDR2 YFSETQ. The CDR3 runs 14 residues. The V gene lost 7 bases and the J gene lost 7 bases, with 21 bases spanning the gap. The record originates from a study of regulatory T cells in long-lasting Graves disease. Whole-study results and caveats: Persistent Graves' patients possessed reduced TCR diversity relative to recently diagnosed ones.

Stated time point: newly diagnosed GD, antithyroid drugs for less than 3 months. The TCR library used RNA extracted from PBMCs. This receptor was identified in a female donor with Graves disease. V gene TRBV5-1 combines with J gene TRBJ2-7; D perhaps matches TRBD1 (7 bases). This specimen consisted of peripheral blood mononuclear cells (PBMCs), obtained at new diagnosis, from a patient treated with antithyroid drugs. CDR3 nucleotide sequence: TGCGCCAGCTCGACCGGGACAGCGGAGGGGGAGCAGTACTTC. Translated: CASSTGTAEGEQYF.